This entry lists 19 T cell receptor beta chains sequenced from one sample in a study of shared clonotypes between healthy human individuals. The repertoire was sequenced with immunoSEQ multiplex PCR; TCRdb's copy has only in-frame clones and lacks some. Among roughly 640,000 clones listed, around 67% were seen once. Sample: memory CD4+ T cells sorted from blood. Subset defined: CD45RA-negative fraction. The source of these receptors is a woman younger than 45 in good health.

The chain links TRBV18 to TRBJ1-1; D is unclear. CDR1 and CDR2 (germline): KGHSH, LQKENI. This CDR3 contains 15 residues. V gave up 0 bases and J gave up 0 bases, with 8 bases separating them. The CDR3 coding sequence is TGTGCCAGCTCACCACCCAACATGGTGAACACTGAAGCTTTCTTT. It codes for CASSPPNMVNTEAFF.

The chain recombines TRBV5-4 with TRBJ2-3, with D uncertain. The CDR3 is 11 amino acids. Germline CDR1 reads SGHNT; CDR2 reads YYREEE (reference sequence). Trimming took off 9 bases at V and 7 bases at J, with 12 bases between the two ends. CDR3 protein: CANQPKYTQYF. The DNA for the CDR3 is TGTGCCAACCAACCTAAATATACGCAGTATTTT.

A few counts support this clone. The chain has TRBV5-4 and TRBJ1-2; 8 bases line up with TRBD1. Trimming cost V 0 bases and J 5 bases; bases outside gene matches: 12. The CDR3 has 17 residues. Per germline, CDR1 SGHNT and CDR2 YYREEE (reference sequence). The CDR3 DNA follows: TGTGCCAGCAGCTTGGATAATCTCGGGACAGGACGTTATGGCTACACCTTC. The encoded protein is CASSLDNLGTGRYGYTF.

The V gene is TRBV14, the J gene TRBJ2-1; 10 positions match TRBD2. From germline, CDR1 is SGHDN and CDR2 FVKESK. V was clipped by 0 bases and J by 7 bases; unmatched bases: 18. The CDR3 runs to 20 residues. The DNA for the CDR3 is TGTGCCAGCAGCCAAGATCGCCTTGGGCTAGCGGGAGCAGGGTGGAATGAGCAGTTCTTC. Protein: CASSQDRLGLAGAGWNEQFF.

This sequence joins TRBV7-2 and TRBJ1-6, with 10 bases lining up with TRBD1. Per germline, CDR1 SGHTA and CDR2 FQGNSA. The CDR3 contains 16 residues. Germline trimming cut 5 bases from V and 6 bases from J; bases unmatched to any gene: 7. In DNA, the CDR3 is TGTGCCAGCAGCAAGGGACAGGGGCGCGGTAATTCACCCCTCCACTTT. This gives the protein CASSKGQGRGNSPLHF.

The sample holds one count of this clone. The chain joins TRBV6-4 to TRBJ2-1; 10 bases match TRBD2. Losses at the gene ends were 3 bases for V and 7 bases for J; bases not matched to a gene: 6. The CDR3 consists of 15 residues. Looked up from germline, CDR1 is MRHNA and CDR2 is SNTAGT. The DNA of the CDR3 is TGTGCCAGCAGTGAGTCTAGCGGGAGTAAGAATGAGCAGTTCTTC. Amino acid sequence: CASSESSGSKNEQFF.

The rearrangement uses TRBV4-1 and TRBJ1-1, with no clear D. V lost 0 bases to trimming and J lost 4 bases, with 9 bases between them. This CDR3 is built from 14 residues. Germline-derived CDR1 and CDR2 are MGHRA and YSYEKL. CDR3 coding DNA: TGCGCCAGCAGCCAAGATTTGGCACTCACTGAAGCTTTCTTT. It translates to CASSQDLALTEAFF.

CDR3 nucleotide sequence: TGTGCCAGCAGTTGGGGACTAGCTGATCAAGAGACCCAGTACTTC. Its translation is CASSWGLADQETQYF. This sequence joins TRBV27 and TRBJ2-5; 9 bases map to TRBD2. J lost 2 bases, V lost 4 bases, and 5 bases had no gene match. This CDR3 comprises 15 residues. Germline V gene lookup returns CDR1 MNHEY and CDR2 SMNVEV (reference sequence).

This clone was observed a few times. CDR3 in DNA: TGCAGCGTACGGCAGACTAATGAAAAACTGTTTTTT. Its protein product is CSVRQTNEKLFF. The chain couples TRBV29-1 to TRBJ1-4; no reliable D call. The CDR3 loop spans 12 amino acids. The germline V gene encodes CDR1 SQVTM and CDR2 ANQGSEA. Trimming removed 6 bases from V and 2 bases from J, with 7 bases in between.

The chain couples TRBV11-2 to TRBJ1-5; 8 bases line up with TRBD1. After removal of 5 bases from V and 4 bases from J, the junction contained 7 bases not matched to a gene. The CDR3 length is 15 residues. From germline, CDR1 is SGHAT and CDR2 FQNNGV. CDR3 coding DNA: TGTGCCAGCAGCCCTATGACAGGGGTAAATCAGCCCCAGCATTTT. Its translation: CASSPMTGVNQPQHF.

The rearrangement links TRBV5-1 to TRBJ2-3; 12 bases are a match to TRBD2. CDR3 size: 15 residues. V gave up 0 bases and J gave up 6 bases; unmatched junction bases: 2. Germline V gene lookup returns CDR1 SGHRS and CDR2 YFSETQ. The CDR3 here is CASSLVTSGSDTQYF. The CDR3 DNA sequence: TGCGCCAGCAGCTTGGTGACTAGCGGGAGTGATACGCAGTATTTT.

The chain has TRBV10-3 and TRBJ2-1, with a tentative D call TRBD1 (7 bases). Trimming removed 4 bases from V and 4 bases from J, with 11 bases in between. The CDR3 totals 14 residues. The germline gives CDR1 ENHRY, CDR2 SYGVKD. CDR3 sequence reads: CAISGTGLYNEQFF. The CDR3 coding sequence is TGTGCCATCAGTGGGACAGGACTATACAATGAGCAGTTCTTC.

This clone was seen at least ten times. This sequence joins TRBV4-1 and TRBJ2-1, with TRBD2 matching over 8 bases. V dropped 4 bases and J dropped 5; count of bases not matched to a gene: 13. The CDR3 has 17 residues. The germline CDR1 and CDR2 sequences are MGHRA and YSYEKL. CDR3 sequence: CASSPRGGGESDNEQFF. The CDR3 DNA sequence: TGCGCCAGCAGCCCCCGGGGGGGCGGGGAATCAGACAATGAGCAGTTCTTC.

V gene TRBV11-2 combines with J gene TRBJ2-5; 15 nucleotides line up with TRBD2. Germline V gene lookup returns CDR1 SGHAT and CDR2 FQNNGV. The J segment lost 3 bases and the V segment lost 5 bases, leaving 4 bases of the junction unmatched. The CDR3 runs to 16 residues. The CDR3 DNA follows: TGTGCCAGCAGCGGTCGGACTAGCGGGAGGGAAGAGACCCAGTACTTC. Protein product: CASSGRTSGREETQYF.

The chain couples TRBV20-1 to TRBJ2-3; unclear D gene. The CDR3 spans 11 residues. The germline V and J ends were trimmed by 1 base and 4 bases, with 3 bases remaining between them. Germline lookup yields CDR1 DFQATT and CDR2 SNEGSKA (reference sequence). The CDR3 reads CSARAADTQYF. CDR3 sequence (DNA): TGCAGTGCTAGAGCTGCAGATACGCAGTATTTT.

This chain links TRBV27 with TRBJ1-2, with 7 bases fitting TRBD1. The germline V gene has CDR1 MNHEY and CDR2 SMNVEV (reference sequence). With 6 bases clipped from V and 2 bases from J, the junction kept 6 bases outside the gene matches. The CDR3 length is 14 residues. The CDR3 loop reads CASRSPGQNYGYTF. The CDR3 DNA reads as TGTGCCAGCAGGTCGCCGGGACAGAACTATGGCTACACCTTC.

The rearrangement links TRBV10-3 to TRBJ2-7; D may be TRBD1 (6 bases). Germline V gene data show CDR1 as ENHRY and CDR2 as SYGVKD. V shed 10 bases and J shed 2 bases, with 15 bases lying between them. This CDR3 contains 13 residues. The chain's CDR3 is CASSGTPAYEQYF. The CDR3 DNA follows: TGTGCCAGCTCCGGGACACCAGCCTACGAGCAGTACTTC.

The chain recombines TRBV9 with TRBJ1-2; 9 bases are a match to TRBD1. Germline V gives CDR1 SGDLS, CDR2 YYNGEE. V trimming: 3 bases; J trimming: 8 bases; junction bases outside the gene matches: 11. The CDR3 is 15 amino acids. CDR3 residues: CASSARTGVSGGYTF. CDR3 in DNA: TGTGCCAGCAGCGCCAGGACAGGGGTATCGGGCGGCTACACCTTC.

The rearrangement uses TRBV5-1 and TRBJ2-6; TRBD2 might be the D (6 bases). Trimming removed 5 bases at V and 4 bases at J, with 13 bases between. The length of the CDR3 is 15 residues. Germline lookup yields CDR1 SGHRS and CDR2 YFSETQ. The DNA of the CDR3 is TGCGCCAGCAGTAACCCTAGCGCCGGGGCCAACGTCCTGACTTTC. It yields the protein CASSNPSAGANVLTF. Filled out from reference TRBV5-1 and TRBJ2-6, the complete variable domain reads KAGVTQTPRYLIKTRGQQVTLSCSPISGHRSVSWYQQTPGQGLQFLFEYFSETQRNKGNFPGRFSGRQFSNSRSEMNVSTLELGDSALYLCASSNPSAGANVLTFGAGSRLTVL.